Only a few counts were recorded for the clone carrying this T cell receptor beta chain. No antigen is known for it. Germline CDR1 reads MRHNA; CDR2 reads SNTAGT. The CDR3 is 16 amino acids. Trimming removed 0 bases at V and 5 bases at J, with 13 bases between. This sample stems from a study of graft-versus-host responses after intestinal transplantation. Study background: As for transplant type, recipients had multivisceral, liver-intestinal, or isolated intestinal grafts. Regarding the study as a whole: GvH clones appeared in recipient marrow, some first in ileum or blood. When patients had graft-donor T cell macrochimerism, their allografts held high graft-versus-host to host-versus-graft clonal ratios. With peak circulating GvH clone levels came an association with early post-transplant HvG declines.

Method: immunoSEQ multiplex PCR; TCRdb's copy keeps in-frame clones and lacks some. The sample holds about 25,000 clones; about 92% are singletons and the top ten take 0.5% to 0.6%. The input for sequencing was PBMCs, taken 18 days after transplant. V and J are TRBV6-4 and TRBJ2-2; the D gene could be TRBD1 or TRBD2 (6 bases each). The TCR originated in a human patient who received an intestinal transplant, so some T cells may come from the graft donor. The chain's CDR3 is CASSDSGGGSTGELFF. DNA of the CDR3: TGTGCCAGCAGTGACTCGGGGGGCGGCTCGACCGGGGAGCTGTTTTTT.